The clone carrying this TCR beta chain showed up just a few times. The antigen is undetermined. These data are taken from a study of early T cells in non-severe SARS-CoV-2 infection. Study overall: Unsorted whole-blood RNA was sequenced in bulk, leaving chains unpaired.

Individual cDNA molecules received unique molecular identifiers during library preparation. Each CDR3 protein is one row after TCRdb ran MiXCR on the 5' RACE reads. The sample lists roughly 90,000 distinct CDR3 sequences; approximately 14% were seen once. CDR1 LGHDT and CDR2 YNNKEL come from the germline V gene (reference sequence). The length of the CDR3 is 16 residues. Trimming removed 4 bases from V and 8 bases from J, with 23 bases in between. Study-wide results and caveats: A preference for anti-spike CD8 responses marked VDJdb matching, which missed private and CD4 specificities.

The rearrangement links TRBV3-1 to TRBJ1-1; D is ambiguous. Sequenced input: whole blood. This TCR derives from an adult who was a healthcare worker with PCR-confirmed SARS-CoV-2 infection or an uninfected control (not recorded which). The CDR3 DNA reads as TGTGCCAGCAGCCCAAGATCAACTCAGATGGCTACCGAAGCTTTCTTT. Protein sequence: CASSPRSTQMATEAFF.